The clone carrying this T cell receptor beta chain was detected only a few times. One entry per CDR3 protein, called by TCRdb with MiXCR from the RT-PCR reads. This sample yields approximately 200,000 distinct CDR3 sequences, of which less than 45% are seen a single time; about 35% belongs to the top ten. These data originate in a study of patients and donors after allogeneic stem cell transplantation. V was pared by 4 bases and J by 2 bases, with 9 bases between. This CDR3 contains 14 residues. CDR1 and CDR2 (germline): ENHRY, SYGVKD. The J gene is TRBJ2-1, the V gene TRBV10-3; the D gene is possibly TRBD1 (6 bases). The source of this sequence is a human donor who was either an allogeneic HSCT recipient or a stem cell or donor lymphocyte infusion donor (not recorded which). It is not recorded whose cells these are; they may come from a transplant donor. Specimen: blood, either unsorted or a sorted T cell fraction (not recorded which). The CDR3 protein is CAISVGQTYNEQFF. CDR3 in DNA: TGTGCCATCAGTGTAGGACAGACCTACAATGAGCAGTTCTTC.